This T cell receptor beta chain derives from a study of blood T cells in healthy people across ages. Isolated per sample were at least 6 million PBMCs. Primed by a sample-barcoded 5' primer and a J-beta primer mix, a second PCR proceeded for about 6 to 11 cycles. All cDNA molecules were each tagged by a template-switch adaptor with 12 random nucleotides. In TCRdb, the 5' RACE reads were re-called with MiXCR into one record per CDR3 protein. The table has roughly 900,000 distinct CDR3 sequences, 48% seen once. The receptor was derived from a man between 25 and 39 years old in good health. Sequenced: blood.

The CDR3, as DNA: TGTGCCACCAGCAGAGATCATCGCGGGGGGGCATCAGATACGCAGTATTTT. Amino acids: CATSRDHRGGASDTQYF. The chain couples TRBV15 to TRBJ2-3, with TRBD2 matching 9 bases. Germline-derived CDR1 and CDR2 are LNHNV and YYDKDF (reference sequence). After removal of 0 bases from V and 4 bases from J, the junction contained 8 bases not matched to a gene. The CDR3 totals 17 residues.